The clone carrying this T cell receptor beta chain appeared many times. What it binds is not known. The sample is drawn from a study of T cells after yellow fever vaccination. Overall study findings and caveats: Peak timing came faster in the weaker secondary response, day 5 versus 15.

Between the trimmed V and J ends, which lost 1 base and 5 bases, there was a span of 15 bases. The CDR3 is 15 amino acids. Germline CDR1 DFQATT, CDR2 SNEGSKA (reference sequence). Making TCR cDNA involved 5'RACE template switching, which added UMIs and a universal primer site. TCRdb analysed the 5' RACE reads with MiXCR anew, one entry per CDR3 protein. The data contain about 75,000 distinct CDR3 sequences, around 7.1% of them singletons. This TCR came from a man between 18 and 29 years old who received the YFV17D yellow fever vaccine. The rearrangement links TRBV20-1 to TRBJ1-5; D perhaps matches TRBD1 (5 bases). Here the sequenced sample was CD8+ T cells sorted from PBMCs, taken 10 to 11 days after the first yellow fever vaccination. In nucleotides, the CDR3 is TGCAGTGCTAGAGTTGGCTGGGGCCTTCATCAGCCCCAGCATTTT. Translated, it gives CSARVGWGLHQPQHF.